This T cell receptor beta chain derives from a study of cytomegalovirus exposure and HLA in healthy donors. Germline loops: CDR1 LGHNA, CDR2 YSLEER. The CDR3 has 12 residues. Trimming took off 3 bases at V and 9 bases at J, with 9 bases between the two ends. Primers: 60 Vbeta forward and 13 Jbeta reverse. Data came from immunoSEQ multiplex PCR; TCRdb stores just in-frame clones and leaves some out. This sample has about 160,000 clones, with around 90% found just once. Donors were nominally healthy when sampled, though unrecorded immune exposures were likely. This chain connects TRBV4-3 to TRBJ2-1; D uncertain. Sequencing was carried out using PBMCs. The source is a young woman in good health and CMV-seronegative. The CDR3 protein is CASSHKGGEQFF. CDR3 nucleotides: TGCGCCAGCAGCCATAAAGGCGGTGAGCAGTTCTTC.